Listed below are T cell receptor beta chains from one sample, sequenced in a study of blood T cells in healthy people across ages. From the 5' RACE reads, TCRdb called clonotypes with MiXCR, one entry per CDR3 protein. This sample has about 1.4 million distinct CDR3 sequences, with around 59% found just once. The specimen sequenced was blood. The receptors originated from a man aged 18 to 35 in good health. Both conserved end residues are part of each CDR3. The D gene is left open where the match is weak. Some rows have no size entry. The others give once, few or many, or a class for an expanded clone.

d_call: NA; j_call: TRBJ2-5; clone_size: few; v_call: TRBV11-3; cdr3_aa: CASSLDASQETQYF; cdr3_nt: TGTGCCAGCAGCTTAGATGCGAGTCAAGAGACCCAGTACTTC
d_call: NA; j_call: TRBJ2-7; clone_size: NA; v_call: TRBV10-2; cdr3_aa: CASSAQTYEQYF; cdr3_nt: TGCGCCAGCAGTGCACAGACCTACGAGCAGTACTTC
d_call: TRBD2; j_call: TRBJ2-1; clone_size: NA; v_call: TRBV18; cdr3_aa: CASSPSGTSERGVNEQFF; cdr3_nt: TGTGCCAGCTCACCAAGTGGGACTAGCGAGAGGGGTGTGAATGAGCAGTTCTTC
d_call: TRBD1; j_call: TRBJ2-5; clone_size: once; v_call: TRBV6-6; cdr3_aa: CASSSFAGQAQETQYF; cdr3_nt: TGTGCCAGCAGTTCCTTCGCGGGACAGGCACAAGAGACCCAGTACTTC
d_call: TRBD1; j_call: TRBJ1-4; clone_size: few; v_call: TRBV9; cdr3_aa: CASSVTGASEKLFF; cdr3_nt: TGTGCCAGCAGCGTTACAGGGGCGAGTGAAAAACTGTTTTTT
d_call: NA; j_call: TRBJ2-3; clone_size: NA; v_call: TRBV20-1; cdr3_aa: CSASNGGPSGDTQYF; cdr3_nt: TGCAGTGCTAGTAACGGGGGGCCCAGTGGAGATACGCAGTATTTT
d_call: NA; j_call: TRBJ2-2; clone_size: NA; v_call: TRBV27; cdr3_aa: CASKWGSNTGELFF; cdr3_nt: TGTGCCAGCAAGTGGGGGTCGAACACCGGGGAGCTGTTTTTT
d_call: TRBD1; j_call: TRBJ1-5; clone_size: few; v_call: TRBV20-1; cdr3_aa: CSARDPTGAKQPQHF; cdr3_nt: TGCAGTGCTAGAGACCCGACAGGGGCTAAGCAGCCCCAGCATTTT
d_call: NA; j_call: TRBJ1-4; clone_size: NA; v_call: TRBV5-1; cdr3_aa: CASSLAPGDNEKLFF; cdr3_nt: TGCGCCAGCAGCTTGGCCCCCGGAGATAATGAAAAACTGTTTTTT
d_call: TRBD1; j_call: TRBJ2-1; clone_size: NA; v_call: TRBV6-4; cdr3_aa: CASSEGTGNHNEQFF; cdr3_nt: TGTGCCAGCAGTGAAGGGACAGGCAACCACAATGAGCAGTTCTTC
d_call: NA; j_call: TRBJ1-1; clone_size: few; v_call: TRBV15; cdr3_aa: CATSTTGNTEAFF; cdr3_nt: TGTGCCACCAGCACTACAGGGAACACTGAAGCTTTCTTT
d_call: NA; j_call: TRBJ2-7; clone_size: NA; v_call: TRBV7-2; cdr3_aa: CASSLAAPFSGYEQYF; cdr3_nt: TGTGCCAGCAGCCTGGCCGCGCCCTTTTCGGGTTACGAGCAGTACTTC
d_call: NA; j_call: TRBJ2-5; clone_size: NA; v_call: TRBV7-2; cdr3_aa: CASSRRGNGETQYF; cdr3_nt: TGTGCCAGCAGCCGTCGGGGGAATGGTGAGACCCAGTACTTC
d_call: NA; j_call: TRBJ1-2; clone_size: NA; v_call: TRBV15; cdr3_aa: CATSTGQSLRGYTF; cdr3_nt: TGTGCCACCAGCACCGGACAGTCCCTCCGCGGCTACACCTTC
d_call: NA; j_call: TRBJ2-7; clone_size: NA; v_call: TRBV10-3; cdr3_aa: CAISESGQLSYEQYF; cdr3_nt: TGTGCCATCAGTGAGTCTGGGCAGCTCTCCTACGAGCAGTACTTC
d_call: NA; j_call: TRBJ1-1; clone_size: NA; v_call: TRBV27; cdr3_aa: CASSPLSSSTEAFF; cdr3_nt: TGTGCCAGCAGCCCCCTTAGTTCGTCCACTGAAGCTTTCTTT
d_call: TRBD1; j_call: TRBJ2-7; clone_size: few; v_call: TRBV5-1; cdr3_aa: CASSLEQGVVEQYF; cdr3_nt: TGCGCCAGCAGCTTGGAACAGGGGGTGGTCGAGCAGTACTTC
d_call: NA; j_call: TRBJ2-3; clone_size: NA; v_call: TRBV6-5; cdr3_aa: CASRPSGGIKDTQYF; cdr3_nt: TGTGCCAGCAGACCCTCTGGGGGGATTAAGGATACGCAGTATTTT
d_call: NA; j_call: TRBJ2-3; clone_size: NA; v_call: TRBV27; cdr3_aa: CASSLRDTYTDTQYF; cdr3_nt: TGTGCCAGCAGTTTAAGGGACACCTACACAGATACGCAGTATTTT
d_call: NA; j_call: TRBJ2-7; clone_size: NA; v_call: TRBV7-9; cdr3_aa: CASSSESTIYEQYF; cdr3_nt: TGTGCCAGCAGCTCGGAATCGACTATCTACGAGCAGTACTTC
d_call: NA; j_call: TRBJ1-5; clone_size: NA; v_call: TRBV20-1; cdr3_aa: CSARPGVGNQPQHF; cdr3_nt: TGCAGTGCTAGACCAGGGGTGGGCAATCAGCCCCAGCATTTT
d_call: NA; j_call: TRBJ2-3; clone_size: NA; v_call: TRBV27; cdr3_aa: CASTPIREQGTDTQYF; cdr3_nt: TGTGCCAGCACCCCCATCCGGGAGCAGGGGACGGATACGCAGTATTTT